Ten or more counts support the clone carrying this TCR beta chain. No treatment had been given to any patient before thyroid surgery. The sample belongs to a study of metastatic and nonmetastatic thyroid tumors. TCRdb re-clonotyped the PCR reads via MiXCR. The repertoire has about 33,000 clones, 10% to 14% of them found once; the top ten carry approximately 15%. This receptor was identified in a female donor with papillary thyroid cancer or a benign thyroid nodule (not recorded which). Some clones in this sample may be carry-over from other donors' samples. Sequencing was performed on blood.

CDR3 amino acids: CASSSAGTGLYEQYF. The CDR3 DNA follows: TGTGCCAGCAGTTCCGCCGGGACAGGACTTTACGAGCAGTACTTC. V is TRBV28 and J is TRBJ2-7; 8 nucleotides agree with TRBD1. The CDR3 has 15 residues. The V gene end was trimmed by 4 bases and the J gene end by 4 bases; junction bases not matched to a gene: 9. Germline V gives CDR1 MDHEN, CDR2 SYDVKM.